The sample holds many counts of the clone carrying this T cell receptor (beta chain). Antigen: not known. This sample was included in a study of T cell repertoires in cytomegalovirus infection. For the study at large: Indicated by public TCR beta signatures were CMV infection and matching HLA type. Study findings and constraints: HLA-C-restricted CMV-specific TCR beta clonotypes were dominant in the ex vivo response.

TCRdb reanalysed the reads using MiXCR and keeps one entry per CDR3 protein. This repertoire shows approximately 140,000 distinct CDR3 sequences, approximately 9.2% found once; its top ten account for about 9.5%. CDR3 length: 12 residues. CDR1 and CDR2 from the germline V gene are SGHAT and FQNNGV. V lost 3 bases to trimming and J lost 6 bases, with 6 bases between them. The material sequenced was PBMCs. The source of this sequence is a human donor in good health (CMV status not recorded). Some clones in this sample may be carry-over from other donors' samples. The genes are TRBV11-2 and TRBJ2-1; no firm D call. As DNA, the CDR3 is TGTGCCAGCAGCTTTAGGTTCAATGAGCAGTTCTTC. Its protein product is CASSFRFNEQFF.